This T cell receptor (beta chain) appears in the sequencing data of a study of blood T cell repertoires in COVID-19 (dated by TCRdb to 2019 to 2021). For the wider study: Samples covering the acute and convalescent phases of COVID-19 were provided by collaborators in the United States, Italy and Spain. The prospective study material was composed of cDNA or gDNA derived from T cells, B-cell-depleted T cells, or PBMCs. Where available, HLA class I and class II types were taken from metadata supplied by the sample provider and were not determined by assay-based typing. A de-identified subject ID, COVID-19 status, age in years and sex were almost always included in the sample metadata. The repertoires were made available in a free public database intended to serve as a resource for research on the immune response to SARS-CoV-2. The samples were drawn from two sources: the first 160 participants of the ongoing ImmuneRACE study, and about 1,300 subjects contributed by 6 global collaborators. Subjects who had been exposed to COVID-19, were actively infected with it, or had recovered from it provided the deeply sampled blood TCRbeta repertoires that made up the dataset.

Remarks on this clone: Its binding antigen is unknown. The input lacks base qualities; no much larger clone sits a single base away.

CDR1 and CDR2 were assigned from the germline V gene as WSHSY and SAAADI. V and J lose 7 bases and 0 bases, and a span of 12 bases separates them. CDR3 length: 15 amino acids, cysteine to phenylalanine. The CDR3 DNA has 45 bases and is translated from base 1. General conclusions and limits of the study: How much clinical and demographic metadata was included differed by source and by participant, and the metadata was provided uncurated.

TCRbeta CDR3 regions were amplified from genomic DNA by means of the immunoSEQ Assay, a bias-controlled multiplex PCR. Per the authors' processing: The number of nucleated cells in each sample was estimated from the amplification of reference gene primers within the assay. Sequence reads were collapsed and filtered to measure the absolute abundance of every unique TCRbeta CDR3 rearrangement. For each sample, productive Simpson clonality was calculated by taking the square root of Simpson's diversity index across productive rearrangements. TCRdb retrieved this table from immuneACCESS and kept in-frame rearrangements only. Not all clones are present; in checked studies, unresolved V genes account for under half, and no reason is known for the remainder. From that table come the V and J calls and clone size; the DNA was used to work out D and trimming. The sample contains 110,000 to 150,000 clones, about 89% of them found a single time. The leading ten clones occupy about 2.9% of the sample.

The collaborating institutions used their own protocols to collect whole blood in K2EDTA tubes. Collaborator samples were shipped for TCRbeta analysis as frozen whole blood, isolated PBMCs, or DNA extracted from either sample type. The clonotype comes from a man aged 60 to 69 with active or convalescent COVID-19. The sample taken for sequencing was peripheral blood. This receptor chain uses TRBV10-2 and TRBJ2-2; TRBD1 is a possible D gene, resting on 6 matching bases. The nucleotide sequence reads as follows: TGCGCCAGCATGATGGACAGCGCGAACACCGGGGAGCTGTTTTTT. Its translation reads: CASMMDSANTGELFF.